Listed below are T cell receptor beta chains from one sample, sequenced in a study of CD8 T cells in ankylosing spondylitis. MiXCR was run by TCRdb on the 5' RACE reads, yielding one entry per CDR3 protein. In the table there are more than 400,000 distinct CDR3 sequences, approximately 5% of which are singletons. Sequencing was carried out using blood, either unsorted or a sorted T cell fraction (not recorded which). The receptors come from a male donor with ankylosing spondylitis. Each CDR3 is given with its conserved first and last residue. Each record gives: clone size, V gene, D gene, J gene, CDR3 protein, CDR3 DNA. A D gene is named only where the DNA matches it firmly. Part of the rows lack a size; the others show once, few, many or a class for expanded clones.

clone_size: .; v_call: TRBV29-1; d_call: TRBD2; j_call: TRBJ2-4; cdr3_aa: CSVVIREGLVSWVAKNIQYF; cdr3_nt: TGCAGCGTTGTAATCCGGGAGGGCCTGGTCTCGTGGGTAGCCAAAAACATTCAGTACTTC
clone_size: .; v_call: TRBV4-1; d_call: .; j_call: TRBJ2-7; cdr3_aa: CASSQVISRGSEQYF; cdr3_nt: TGCGCCAGCAGCCAAGTGATATCACGTGGGAGCGAGCAGTACTTC
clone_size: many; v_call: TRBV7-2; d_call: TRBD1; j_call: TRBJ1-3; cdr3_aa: CASSPGDRTLDTIYF; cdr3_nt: TGTGCCAGCAGCCCAGGGGACAGAACGCTTGACACCATATATTTT
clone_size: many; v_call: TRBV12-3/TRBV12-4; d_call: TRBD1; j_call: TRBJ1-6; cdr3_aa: CASSWQGGSPLHF; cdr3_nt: TGTGCCAGCAGTTGGCAGGGGGGCTCACCCCTCCACTTT
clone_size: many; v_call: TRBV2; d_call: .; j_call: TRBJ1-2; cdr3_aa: CASLTFQDYGYTF; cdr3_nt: TGTGCCAGCTTGACCTTCCAGGACTATGGCTACACCTTC
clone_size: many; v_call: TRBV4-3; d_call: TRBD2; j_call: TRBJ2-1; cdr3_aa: CASSQVTLAGGLGSYNEQFF; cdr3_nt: TGCGCCAGCAGCCAAGTCACGCTAGCGGGAGGCCTGGGCTCCTACAATGAGCAGTTCTTC
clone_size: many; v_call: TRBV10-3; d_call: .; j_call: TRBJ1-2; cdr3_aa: CAISESTGLGGGYTF; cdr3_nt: TGTGCCATCAGTGAGTCGACGGGTCTAGGGGGTGGCTACACCTTC
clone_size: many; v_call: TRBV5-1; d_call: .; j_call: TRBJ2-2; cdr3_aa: CASSLAGDSSAGELFF; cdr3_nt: TGCGCCAGCAGCTTGGCCGGGGATTCGAGTGCCGGGGAGCTGTTTTTT
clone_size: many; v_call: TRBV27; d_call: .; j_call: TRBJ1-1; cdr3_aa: CASSFLSRGDTEAFF; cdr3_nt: TGTGCCAGCAGTTTCTTATCCCGAGGGGACACTGAAGCTTTCTTT
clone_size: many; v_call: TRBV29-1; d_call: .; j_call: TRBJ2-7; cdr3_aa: CSVDRRGEGEYEQYF; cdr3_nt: TGCAGCGTTGATAGGAGAGGAGAAGGAGAGTACGAGCAGTACTTC
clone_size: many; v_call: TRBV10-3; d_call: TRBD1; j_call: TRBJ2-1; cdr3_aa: CAISEPTDRDGEQFF; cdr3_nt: TGTGCCATCAGTGAGCCTACTGACAGGGACGGTGAGCAGTTCTTC
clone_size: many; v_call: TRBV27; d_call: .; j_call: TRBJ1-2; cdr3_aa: CASSLVGRTNYGYTF; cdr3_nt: TGTGCCAGCAGTTTGGTCGGACGGACTAACTATGGCTACACCTTC
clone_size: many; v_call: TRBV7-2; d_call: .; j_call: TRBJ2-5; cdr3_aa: CASSFGGPGETQYF; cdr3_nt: TGTGCCAGCAGCTTCGGAGGGCCTGGGGAGACCCAGTACTTC
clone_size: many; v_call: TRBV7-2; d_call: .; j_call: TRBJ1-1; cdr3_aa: CASSLAGAYTEAFF; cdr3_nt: TGTGCCAGCAGCTTAGCAGGGGCTTACACTGAAGCTTTCTTT
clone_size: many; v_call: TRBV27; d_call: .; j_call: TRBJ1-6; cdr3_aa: CASSPQRGGRSPLHF; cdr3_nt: TGTGCCAGCAGTCCGCAGCGGGGGGGCAGGTCACCCCTCCACTTT
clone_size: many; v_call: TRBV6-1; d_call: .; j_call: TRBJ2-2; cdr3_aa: CATKTSANTGELFF; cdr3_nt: TGTGCCACTAAAACAAGTGCGAACACCGGGGAGCTGTTTTTT
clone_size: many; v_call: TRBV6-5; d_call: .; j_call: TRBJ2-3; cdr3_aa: CASSYQLVDTQYF; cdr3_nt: TGTGCCAGCAGTTACCAGCTTGTAGATACGCAGTATTTT
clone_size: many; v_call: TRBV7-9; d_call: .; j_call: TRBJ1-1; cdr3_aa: CASSSGTGGAFF; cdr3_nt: TGTGCCAGCAGCTCAGGGACGGGAGGAGCTTTCTTT
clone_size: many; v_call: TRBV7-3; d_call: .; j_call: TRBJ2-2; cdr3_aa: CASSPLGTTNTGELFF; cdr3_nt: TGTGCCAGCAGCCCCCTTGGGACAACGAACACCGGGGAGCTGTTTTTT
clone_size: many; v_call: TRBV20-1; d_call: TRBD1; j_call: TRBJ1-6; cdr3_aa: CSAREAGGSSPLHF; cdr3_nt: TGCAGTGCTAGAGAGGCAGGGGGGAGCTCACCCCTCCACTTT
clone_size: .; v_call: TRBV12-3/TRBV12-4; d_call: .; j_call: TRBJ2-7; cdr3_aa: CASSKGNSYEQYF; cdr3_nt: TGTGCCAGCAGTAAAGGTAACTCCTACGAGCAGTACTTC
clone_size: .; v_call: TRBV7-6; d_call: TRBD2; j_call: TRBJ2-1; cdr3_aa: CASSFSREPNEQFF; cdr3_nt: TGTGCCAGCAGCTTTTCGCGGGAGCCGAATGAGCAGTTCTTC
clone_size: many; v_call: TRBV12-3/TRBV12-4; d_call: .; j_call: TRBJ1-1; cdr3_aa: CASSITGNTEAFF; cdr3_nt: TGTGCCAGCAGTATCACAGGGAACACTGAAGCTTTCTTT
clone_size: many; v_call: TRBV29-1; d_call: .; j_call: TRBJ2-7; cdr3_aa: CSVRDGSSYEQYF; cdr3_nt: TGCAGCGTTAGGGACGGGAGCTCCTACGAGCAGTACTTC
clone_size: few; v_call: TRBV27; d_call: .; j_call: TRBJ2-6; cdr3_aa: CASSLLSAGANVLTF; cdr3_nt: TGTGCCAGCAGTTTATTAAGTGCTGGGGCCAACGTCCTGACTTTC
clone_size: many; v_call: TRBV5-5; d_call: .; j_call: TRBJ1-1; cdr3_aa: CASSLDVHNTEAFF; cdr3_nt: TGTGCCAGCAGCTTGGATGTCCATAACACTGAAGCTTTCTTT
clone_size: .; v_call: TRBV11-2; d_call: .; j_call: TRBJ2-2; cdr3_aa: CASSLGPTPELFF; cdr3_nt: TGTGCCAGCAGCTTAGGACCGACCCCGGAGCTGTTTTTT
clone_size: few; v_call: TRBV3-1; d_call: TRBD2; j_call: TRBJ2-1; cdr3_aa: CASSQQLASYNEQFF; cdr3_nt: TGTGCCAGCAGCCAACAACTAGCGTCCTACAATGAGCAGTTCTTC
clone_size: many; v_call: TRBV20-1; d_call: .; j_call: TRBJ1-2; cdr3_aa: CSAREHGYYGYTF; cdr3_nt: TGCAGTGCTAGAGAACACGGTTACTATGGCTACACCTTC
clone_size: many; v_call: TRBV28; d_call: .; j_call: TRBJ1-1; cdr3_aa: CASSPPQSMNTEAFF; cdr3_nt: TGTGCCAGCAGCCCACCCCAGAGCATGAACACTGAAGCTTTCTTT
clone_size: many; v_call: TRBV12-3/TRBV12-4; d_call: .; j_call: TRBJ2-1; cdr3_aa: CASSFEAGSEGEQFF; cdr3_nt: TGTGCCAGCAGTTTTGAGGCGGGATCGGAGGGGGAGCAGTTCTTC
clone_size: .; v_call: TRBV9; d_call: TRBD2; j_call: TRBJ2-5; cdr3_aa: CASSVIGGQETQYF; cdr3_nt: TGTGCCAGCAGCGTAATCGGGGGGCAAGAGACCCAGTACTTC
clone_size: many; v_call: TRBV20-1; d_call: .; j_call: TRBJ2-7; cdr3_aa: CSAAPVAVSYEQYF; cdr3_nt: TGCAGTGCTGCTCCTGTAGCGGTTTCTTACGAGCAGTACTTC
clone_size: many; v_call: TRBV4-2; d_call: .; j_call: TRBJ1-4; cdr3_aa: CASSQETARGEKLFF; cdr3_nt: TGTGCCAGCAGCCAAGAGACAGCCCGCGGAGAAAAACTGTTTTTT
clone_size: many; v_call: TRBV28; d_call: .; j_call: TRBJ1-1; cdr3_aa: CASSNSAAGANTEAFF; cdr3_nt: TGTGCCAGCAGTAATTCCGCAGCGGGGGCGAACACTGAAGCTTTCTTT
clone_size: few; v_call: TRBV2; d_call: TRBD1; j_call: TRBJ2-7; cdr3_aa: CASSVRQGMYEQYF; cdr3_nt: TGTGCCAGCAGTGTAAGACAGGGGATGTACGAGCAGTACTTC
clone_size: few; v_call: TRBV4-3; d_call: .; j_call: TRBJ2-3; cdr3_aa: CASSQATGPSTDTQYF; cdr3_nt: TGCGCCAGCAGCCAAGCCACAGGACCTAGCACAGATACGCAGTATTTT
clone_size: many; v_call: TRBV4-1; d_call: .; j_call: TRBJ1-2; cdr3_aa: CASSQAVPFDRVRLGYTF; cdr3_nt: TGCGCCAGCAGCCAAGCAGTACCGTTTGACCGCGTCCGGCTCGGCTACACCTTC
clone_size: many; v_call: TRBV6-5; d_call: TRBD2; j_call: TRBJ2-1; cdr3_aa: CASSFLAGGYNEQFF; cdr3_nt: TGTGCCAGCAGTTTCCTAGCGGGGGGTTACAATGAGCAGTTCTTC
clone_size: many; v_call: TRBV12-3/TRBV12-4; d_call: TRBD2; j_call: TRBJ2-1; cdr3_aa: CASKYGRGNEQFF; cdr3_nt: TGTGCCAGCAAGTACGGGAGGGGGAATGAGCAGTTCTTC
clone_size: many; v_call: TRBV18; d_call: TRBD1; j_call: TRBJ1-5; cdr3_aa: CASSLWTGAFGQPQHF; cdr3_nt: TGTGCCAGCTCACTCTGGACAGGGGCTTTTGGCCAGCCCCAGCATTTT
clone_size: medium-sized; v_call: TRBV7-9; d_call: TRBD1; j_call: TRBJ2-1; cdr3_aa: CASSPGQGDVNEQFF; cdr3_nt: TGTGCCAGCAGTCCCGGACAGGGAGACGTCAATGAGCAGTTCTTC
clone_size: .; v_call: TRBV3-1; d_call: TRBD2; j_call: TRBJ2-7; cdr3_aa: CASSPRRGGRAYEQYF; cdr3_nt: TGTGCCAGCAGCCCCCGGAGGGGCGGGAGGGCCTACGAGCAGTACTTC
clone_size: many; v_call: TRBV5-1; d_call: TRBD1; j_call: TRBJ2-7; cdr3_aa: CASSMGQGGFVMEEQYF; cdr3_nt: TGCGCCAGCAGCATGGGACAGGGGGGATTCGTGATGGAAGAGCAGTACTTC
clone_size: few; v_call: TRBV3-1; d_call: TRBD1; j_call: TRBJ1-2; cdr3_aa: CASSQTSGGAGGYTF; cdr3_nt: TGTGCCAGCAGCCAAACCTCAGGGGGAGCGGGCGGCTACACCTTC
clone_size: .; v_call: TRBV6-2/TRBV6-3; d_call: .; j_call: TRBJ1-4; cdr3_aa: CASSYRQIPNEKLFF; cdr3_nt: TGTGCCAGCAGTTACCGACAGATTCCGAATGAAAAACTGTTTTTT
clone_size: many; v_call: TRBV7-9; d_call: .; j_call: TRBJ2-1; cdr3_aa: CASKIVVGYGSYNEQFF; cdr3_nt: TGTGCCAGCAAGATAGTCGTAGGGTACGGCTCCTACAATGAGCAGTTCTTC
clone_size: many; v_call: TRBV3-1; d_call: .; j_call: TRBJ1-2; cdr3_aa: CASSQENGDGYTF; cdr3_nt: TGTGCCAGCAGCCAAGAAAACGGGGACGGCTACACCTTC
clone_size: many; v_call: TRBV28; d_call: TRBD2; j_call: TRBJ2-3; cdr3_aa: CASSGYTGLAGADTQYF; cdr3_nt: TGTGCCAGCAGTGGATATACGGGACTAGCGGGAGCAGATACGCAGTATTTT
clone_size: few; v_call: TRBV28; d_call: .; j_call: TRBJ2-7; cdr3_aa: CASSFGHTEQYF; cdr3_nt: TGTGCCAGCAGTTTCGGGCATACCGAGCAGTACTTC
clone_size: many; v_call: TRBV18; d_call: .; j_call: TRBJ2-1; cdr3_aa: CASSPLVAIYNEQFF; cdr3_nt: TGTGCCAGCTCACCACTAGTTGCGATCTACAATGAGCAGTTCTTC
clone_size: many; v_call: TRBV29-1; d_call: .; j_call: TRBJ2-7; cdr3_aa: CSTSRDISGEQYF; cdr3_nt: TGCAGCACCTCCCGGGACATCTCGGGCGAGCAGTACTTC
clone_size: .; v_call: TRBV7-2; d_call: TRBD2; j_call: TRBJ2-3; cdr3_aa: CASSSGDGGRDTQYF; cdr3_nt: TGTGCCAGCAGCTCAGGGGATGGCGGGAGGGATACGCAGTATTTT
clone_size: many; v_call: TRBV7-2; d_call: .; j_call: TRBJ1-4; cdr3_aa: CASSPGPKRKLFF; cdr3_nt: TGTGCCAGCAGCCCCGGCCCCAAACGTAAACTGTTTTTT
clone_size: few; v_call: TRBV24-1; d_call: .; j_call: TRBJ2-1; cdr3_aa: CATSDLKDRHYNEQFF; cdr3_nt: TGTGCCACCAGTGATTTGAAAGACCGACACTACAATGAGCAGTTCTTC